This TCR beta chain comes out of a study of T cells after yellow fever vaccination. Whole-study results and caveats: Contaminating bulk clonotypes could be abundant in FACS-sorted repertoires. Relatively few clonotypes were ones that appeared in both CD4 and CD8 compartments.

This clonotype has ten or more counts. The antigen is unknown. The authors made TCR cDNA by 5'RACE template switching, adding a universal primer site and UMIs. TCRdb re-called the 5' RACE reads through MiXCR, storing one row per CDR3 protein. Among about 260,000 distinct CDR3 sequences listed, over 4.5% were seen once. The CDR3 is 11 amino acids. Trimming stripped 6 bases from V and 4 bases from J, with 6 bases between. Germline CDR1 is ENHRY and CDR2 is SYGVKD. The chain has TRBV10-3 and TRBJ2-5; no clear D. The sample here was CD4+ T cells sorted from PBMCs, taken on the day of the yellow fever booster vaccination. The sequence derives from a man aged 18 to 30 who received the YFV17D yellow fever vaccine. The CDR3 region has the DNA TGTGCCATCAGAACTGCAGAGACCCAGTACTTC. This codes for CAIRTAETQYF.